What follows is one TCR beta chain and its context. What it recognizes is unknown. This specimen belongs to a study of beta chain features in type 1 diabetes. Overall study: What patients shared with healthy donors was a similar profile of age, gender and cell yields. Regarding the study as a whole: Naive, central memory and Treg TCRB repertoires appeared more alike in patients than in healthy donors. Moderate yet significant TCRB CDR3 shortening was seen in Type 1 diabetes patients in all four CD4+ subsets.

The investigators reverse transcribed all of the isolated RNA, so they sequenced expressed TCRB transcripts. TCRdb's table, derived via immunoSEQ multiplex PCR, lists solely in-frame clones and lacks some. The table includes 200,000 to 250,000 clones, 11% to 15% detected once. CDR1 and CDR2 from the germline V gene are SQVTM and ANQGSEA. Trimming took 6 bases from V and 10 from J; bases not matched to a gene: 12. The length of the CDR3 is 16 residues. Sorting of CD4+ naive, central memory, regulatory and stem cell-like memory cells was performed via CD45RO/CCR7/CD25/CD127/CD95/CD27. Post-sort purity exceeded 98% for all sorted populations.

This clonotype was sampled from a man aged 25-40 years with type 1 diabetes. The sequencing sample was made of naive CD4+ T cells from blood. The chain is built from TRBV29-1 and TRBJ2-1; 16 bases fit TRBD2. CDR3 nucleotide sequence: TGCAGCGTCCGCCGGGGGACTAGCGGGGGGGCAGGGGAGCAGTTCTTC. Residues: CSVRRGTSGGAGEQFF.